This TCR beta chain emerged from a study of blood T cell repertoires in COVID-19. In the study overall: Sites across the United States, Italy and Spain contributed samples from acute and convalescent COVID-19. Sample material is recorded as cDNA or gDNA derived from T cells, B-cell-depleted T cells, or PBMCs.

The CDR3 loop spans 13 amino acids. V was pared by 0 bases and J by 4 bases, with 7 bases between. The germline gives CDR1 LGHNA, CDR2 YSLEER. Original analysis: Quantification of nucleated cells was approximated via reference gene primer amplification. Generated by immunoSEQ multiplex PCR, the TCRdb table keeps only in-frame clones and is missing some. V and J calls and clone size are given by that table; D and trimming were obtained from the DNA. The sample lists about 220,000 clones, approximately 83% seen once, with approximately 3% in the top ten. The gene calls are TRBV4-3 and TRBJ2-7, with a tentative D call TRBD2 (5 bases). Sequenced sample: peripheral blood. The sequence was obtained from a woman younger than 45 who had recovered from COVID-19. The CDR3 reads CASSQDRGYEQYF. The DNA for the CDR3 is TGCGCCAGCAGCCAAGATCGGGGTTACGAGCAGTACTTC.